This TCR beta chain was captured in a study of vaccination effects on CD4 cells after COVID-19. The overall study: Post-vaccine specimens were collected at a median of 72 days following the second dose.

This clone rates as large. Its antigen is currently unknown. After expansion with viral peptide pools in the ViraFEST assay, antigen-specific CD4+ T cells were sequenced. Subsequent to roughly 9 days of culture, CD4+ T cells were isolated. Infection dated between March and December 2020, before the Alpha, Beta and Delta variants reached the United States. All study participants received two doses of BNT162b2 or mRNA-1273 vaccine. Days 3 and 7 saw half the medium replaced with IL-2 medium. This CDR3 is 14 amino acids long. Assay used: immunoSEQ multiplex PCR; TCRdb lists only in-frame clones, some missing. The data show 14,000 or so clones, nearly 80% seen once.

The sample in question was CD4+ T cells from PBMCs cultured with HCoV-NL63 spike peptides, obtained after COVID-19 vaccination. The clonotype originates from a human donor who had a prior SARS-CoV-2 infection. The gene calls are TRBV12-1 and TRBJ2-1. TRBV12-1 is classified as a pseudogene. The CDR3 sequence: CASSFAGRIPAEFF. Written as DNA, the CDR3 is TGTGCCAGCAGCTTTGCTGGGCGCATCCCCGCGGAGTTCTTC.